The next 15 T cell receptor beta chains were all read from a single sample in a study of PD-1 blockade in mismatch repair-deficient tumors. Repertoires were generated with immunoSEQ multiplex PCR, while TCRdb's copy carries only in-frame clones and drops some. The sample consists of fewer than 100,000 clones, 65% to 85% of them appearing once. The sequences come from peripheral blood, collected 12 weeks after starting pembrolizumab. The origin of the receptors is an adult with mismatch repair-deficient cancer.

CDR3 sequence (DNA): TGTGCCAGCAGCTGGGGGACAGTCTCCTACGAGCAGTACTTC. It translates to CASSWGTVSYEQYF. This rearrangement joins TRBV4-2 to TRBJ2-7, with 7 bases aligning to TRBD1. J was trimmed by 0 bases and V by 5 bases; bases with no gene match: 4. The CDR3 is 14 amino acids. CDR1 and CDR2 (germline): LGHNA, YNFKEQ.

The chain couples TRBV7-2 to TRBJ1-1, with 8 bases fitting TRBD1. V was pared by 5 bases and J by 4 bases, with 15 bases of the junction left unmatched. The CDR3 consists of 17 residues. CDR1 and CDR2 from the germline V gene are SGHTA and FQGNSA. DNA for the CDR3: TGTGCCAGCAGCCCACCGAACTTTGCAGGGGGCATCACTGAAGCTTTCTTT. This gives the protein CASSPPNFAGGITEAFF.

The CDR3 region has the DNA TGTGCCAGCAGCCAAGGACGACTAGCGGGAGCTTACGAGCAGTACTTC. This encodes CASSQGRLAGAYEQYF. The J gene is TRBJ2-7, the V gene TRBV11-3; 12 bases are shared with TRBD2. The J segment lost 4 bases and the V segment lost 5 bases, leaving 9 bases of the junction unmatched. The V gene's germline CDR1 is SGHNT and CDR2 YENEEA. This CDR3 has 16 residues.

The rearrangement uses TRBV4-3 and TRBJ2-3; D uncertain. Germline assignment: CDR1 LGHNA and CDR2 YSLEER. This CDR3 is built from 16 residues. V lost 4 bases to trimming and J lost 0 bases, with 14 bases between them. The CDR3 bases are TGCGCCAGCAGCCCCGTAGTTATGAGGAGCACAGATACGCAGTATTTT. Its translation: CASSPVVMRSTDTQYF.

The CDR3 coding sequence is TGTGCCAGCAGCTTGCCGGGACTAGCGAACACCGGGGAGCTGTTTTTT. The encoded protein is CASSLPGLANTGELFF. This rearrangement joins TRBV7-9 to TRBJ2-2; 8 nucleotides line up with TRBD2. CDR3 length equals 16 residues. Germline CDR1 reads SEHNR; CDR2 reads FQNEAQ (reference sequence). The ends lost 3 bases at V and 0 bases at J; junction bases unmatched: 3. Supplemented by reference TRBV7-9 and TRBJ2-2, the full variable domain reads DTGVSQNPRHKITKRGQNVTFRCDPISEHNRLYWYRQTLGQGPEFLTYFQNEAQLEKSRLLSDRFSAERPKGSFSTLEIQRTEQGDSAMYLCASSLPGLANTGELFFGEGSRLTVL.

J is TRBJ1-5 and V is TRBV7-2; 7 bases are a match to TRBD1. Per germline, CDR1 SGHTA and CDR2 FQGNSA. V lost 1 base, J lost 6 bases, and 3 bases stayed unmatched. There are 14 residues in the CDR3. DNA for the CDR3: TGTGCCAGCAGCTTAGGAGGGGGCGGTCAGCCCCAGCATTTT. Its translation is CASSLGGGGQPQHF.

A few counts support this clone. The CDR3 region has the DNA TGTGCCAGCAGCTCTAGCGGGAGACGGGACAATGAGCAGTTCTTC. This encodes CASSSSGRRDNEQFF. V usage is TRBV7-3 and J usage is TRBJ2-1, with 10 nucleotides matching TRBD2. With 4 bases clipped from V and 5 bases from J, the junction kept 5 bases outside the gene matches. Germline CDR1 is SGHTA and CDR2 is FQGTGA. This CDR3 contains 15 residues. Based on the CDR3 plus reference TRBV7-3 and TRBJ2-1, the full variable domain is GAGVSQTPSNKVTEKGKYVELRCDPISGHTALYWYRQSLGQGPEFLIYFQGTGAADDSGLPNDRFFAVRPEGSVSTLKIQRTERGDSAVYLCASSSSGRRDNEQFFGPGTRLTVL.

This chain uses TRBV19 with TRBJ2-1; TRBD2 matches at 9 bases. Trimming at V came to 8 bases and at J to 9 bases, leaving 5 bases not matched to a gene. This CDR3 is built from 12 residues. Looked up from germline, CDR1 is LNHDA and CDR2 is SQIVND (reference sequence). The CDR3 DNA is TGTGCCAGTGCTAGCGGGAAGGGTGAGCAGTTCTTC. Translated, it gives CASASGKGEQFF.

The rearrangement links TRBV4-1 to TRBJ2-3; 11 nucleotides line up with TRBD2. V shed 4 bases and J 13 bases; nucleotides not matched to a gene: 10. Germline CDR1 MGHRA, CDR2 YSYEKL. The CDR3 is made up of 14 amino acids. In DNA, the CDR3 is TGCGCCAGCAGCCCGGCTAGCGGGAGGCACAACGAGTATTTT. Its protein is CASSPASGRHNEYF.

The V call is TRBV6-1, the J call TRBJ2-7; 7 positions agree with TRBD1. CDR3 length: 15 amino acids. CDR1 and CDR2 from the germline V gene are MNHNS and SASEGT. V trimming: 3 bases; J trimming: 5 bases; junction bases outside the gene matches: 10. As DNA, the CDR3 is TGTGCCAGCAGTGATTGGACAGGAGTGCACCACGAGCAGTACTTC. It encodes CASSDWTGVHHEQYF.

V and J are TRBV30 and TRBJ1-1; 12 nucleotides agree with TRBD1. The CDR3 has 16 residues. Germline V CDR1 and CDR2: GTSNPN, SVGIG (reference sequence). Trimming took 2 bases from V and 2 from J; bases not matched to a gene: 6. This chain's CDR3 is CAWSSTGTGGNTEAFF. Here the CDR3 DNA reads TGTGCCTGGAGTTCCACCGGGACAGGGGGCAACACTGAAGCTTTCTTT.

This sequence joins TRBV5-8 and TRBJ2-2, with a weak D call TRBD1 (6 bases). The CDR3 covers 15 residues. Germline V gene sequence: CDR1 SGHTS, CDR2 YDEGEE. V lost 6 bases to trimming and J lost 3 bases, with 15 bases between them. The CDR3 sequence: CASILSHRDTGELFF. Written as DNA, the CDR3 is TGTGCCAGCATTCTTTCGCACAGGGACACCGGGGAGCTGTTTTTT. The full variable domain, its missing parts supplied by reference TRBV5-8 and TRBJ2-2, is EAGVTQSPTHLIKTRGQQATLRCSPISGHTSVYWYQQALGLGLQFLLWYDEGEERNRGNFPPRFSGRQFPNYSSELNVNALELEDSALYLCASILSHRDTGELFFGEGSRLTVL.

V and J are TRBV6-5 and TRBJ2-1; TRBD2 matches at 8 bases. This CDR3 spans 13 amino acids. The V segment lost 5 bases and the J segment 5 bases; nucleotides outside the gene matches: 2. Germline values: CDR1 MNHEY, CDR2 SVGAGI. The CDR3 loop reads CASSLAGDNEQFF. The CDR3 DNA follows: TGTGCCAGCAGTCTAGCGGGCGACAATGAGCAGTTCTTC.

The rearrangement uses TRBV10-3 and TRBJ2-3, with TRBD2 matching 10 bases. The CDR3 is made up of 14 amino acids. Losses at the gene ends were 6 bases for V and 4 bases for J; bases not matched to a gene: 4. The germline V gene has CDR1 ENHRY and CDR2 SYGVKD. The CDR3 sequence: CAIRLAGEADTQYF. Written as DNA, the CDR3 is TGTGCCATCAGGCTAGCGGGAGAAGCAGATACGCAGTATTTT.

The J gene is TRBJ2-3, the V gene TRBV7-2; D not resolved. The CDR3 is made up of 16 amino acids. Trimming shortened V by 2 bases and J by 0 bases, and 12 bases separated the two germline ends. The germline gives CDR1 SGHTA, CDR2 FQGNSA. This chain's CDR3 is CASSLKIAGSTDTQYF. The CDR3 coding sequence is TGTGCCAGCAGCTTAAAGATAGCCGGGAGCACAGATACGCAGTATTTT.